Detailed here is one T cell receptor beta chain. These data come from a study of T cell changes during pregnancy in multiple sclerosis. CDR1 SGHTS and CDR2 YDEGEE come from the germline V gene. This CDR3 is built from 14 residues. V was pared by 2 bases and J by 6 bases, with 5 bases of the junction left unmatched. The data were produced by immunoSEQ multiplex PCR, yet TCRdb's version contains in-frame clones alone and is incomplete. The sample includes roughly 110,000 clones, roughly nine tenths seen only once; the top ten take 1.6%. This clonotype originated in a female donor with multiple sclerosis, enrolled in a pregnancy study. The specimen comprised peripheral blood, sampled before pregnancy. The chain joins TRBV5-8 to TRBJ2-3; 8 bases line up with TRBD2. In DNA form, the CDR3 reads TGTGCCAGCAGCTTAGAACGGGGGGGGGATACGCAGTATTTT. Its protein is CASSLERGGDTQYF.